The 10 T cell receptor beta chains below were found in one sample sequenced in a study of blood T cell repertoires in COVID-19. Only in-frame clones appear in the TCRdb table, and some are missing; sequencing was by immunoSEQ multiplex PCR. The table records about 140,000 clones, about 91% of them present only once. The specimen was peripheral blood. All receptors derive from a woman aged 55-70 years with acute or convalescent COVID-19.

The chain recombines TRBV6-5 with TRBJ1-1; D not resolved. The CDR3 is made up of 15 amino acids. Per the germline V gene, CDR1 is MNHEY and CDR2 is SVGAGI. Trimming removed 0 bases at V and 0 bases at J, with 8 bases between. CDR3: CASSYSVQVNTEAFF. DNA of the CDR3: TGTGCCAGCAGTTACTCGGTACAAGTGAACACTGAAGCTTTCTTT.

V gene TRBV28 combines with J gene TRBJ2-2; D remains unclear. The CDR3 totals 14 residues. CDR1 and CDR2 from the germline V gene are MDHEN and SYDVKM. V was cut by 3 bases and J by 3 bases, with 8 bases left in between. The CDR3 loop is CASSLSGDTGELFF. The CDR3 DNA is TGTGCCAGCAGTTTGTCAGGTGACACCGGGGAGCTGTTTTTT.

The chain is built from TRBV5-1 and TRBJ1-5; D is uncertain. Germline V gene sequence: CDR1 SGHRS, CDR2 YFSETQ. The CDR3 sequence is 13 residues long. The ends were cut back, 2 bases at V and 5 bases at J, with 8 bases in the middle. CDR3 bases: TGCGCCAGCAGCTTATACCGAGATCAGCCCCAGCATTTT. It encodes CASSLYRDQPQHF.

This chain links TRBV7-8 with TRBJ2-2; TRBD1 matches 9 bases. The CDR3 length is 15 residues. V dropped 5 bases and J dropped 5; count of bases not matched to a gene: 6. CDR1 and CDR2 (germline): SGHVS, FQNEAQ. CDR3 sequence: CASSVQGARTGELFF. The CDR3 nucleotides are TGTGCCAGCAGCGTACAGGGGGCCAGGACCGGGGAGCTGTTTTTT.

The chain couples TRBV28 to TRBJ2-7; 9 bases align to TRBD1. The CDR3 contains 15 residues. J lost 2 bases, V lost 8 bases, and 10 bases had no gene match. The germline gives CDR1 MDHEN, CDR2 SYDVKM. The CDR3 DNA reads TGTGCCAGCCTAGGACAGGGGCCCCGACCCTACGAGCAGTACTTC. Residues: CASLGQGPRPYEQYF.

The gene calls are TRBV27 and TRBJ2-1, with D hard to call. This CDR3 has 15 residues. Per germline, CDR1 MNHEY and CDR2 SMNVEV (reference sequence). V dropped 6 bases and J dropped 3 bases, with 15 bases sitting between them. The CDR3 spells CASSLGTEYYNEQFF. Here the CDR3 DNA reads TGTGCCAGCAGCTTAGGTACGGAGTACTACAATGAGCAGTTCTTC.

The V call is TRBV18, the J call TRBJ1-2; 9 bases agree with TRBD1. This CDR3 region has 15 residues. CDR1 is KGHSH and CDR2 is LQKENI in the germline V gene. With V trimmed by 3 bases and J by 4 bases, 6 bases remained unmatched. The CDR3: CASSPGQGSVYGYTF. CDR3 DNA sequence: TGTGCCAGCTCACCGGGACAGGGTTCGGTCTATGGCTACACCTTC.

Turning to this clone: Its ends do not fully match the called genes, so a read error is possible. The chain uses TRBV7-7 and TRBJ2-7; D perhaps matches TRBD2 (6 bases). The CDR3 runs to 15 residues. CDR1 and CDR2 (germline): SSHAT, FNYEAQ (reference sequence). CDR3 in DNA: TGTGCTAGCAGCTCGGGGTTCGGGGGATCGTACGAGCAGTACTTC. Translating gives CASSSGFGGSYEQYF.

Only one count was recorded for this clone. In nucleotides, the CDR3 is TGTGCCACCAATCCCGGGACAGGGAACAATGAGCAGTTCTTC. Its protein is CATNPGTGNNEQFF. J is TRBJ2-1 and V is TRBV24-1; 9 bases line up with TRBD1. V trimming: 8 bases; J trimming: 5 bases; junction bases outside the gene matches: 6. CDR3 size: 14 residues. Germline CDR1 is KGHDR and CDR2 is SFDVKD.

This clone has a handful of counts. This chain connects TRBV7-2 to TRBJ1-2, with D perhaps matching TRBD1 (5 bases). This CDR3 region has 13 residues. The ends were cut back, 0 bases at V and 8 bases at J, with 10 bases in the middle. The germline CDR1 and CDR2 sequences are SGHTA and FQGNSA. CDR3 nucleotide sequence: TGTGCCAGCAGCTTAGCCAGGGTCTGGGGCTACACCTTC. Translating it yields CASSLARVWGYTF.